These 25 T cell receptor beta chains came from one sample sequenced in a study of shared clonotypes between healthy human individuals. Measured with immunoSEQ multiplex PCR; TCRdb has only the in-frame clones, and not every one. Among about 1 million clones listed, about 74% were seen once. What was sequenced was memory CD4+ T cells sorted from blood. Subset of the sample: CD45RA-negative fraction. These receptors all come from a man between 18 and 29 years old in good health.

This clone has ten or more counts. The chain recombines TRBV30 with TRBJ2-7, with no clear D. Germline V gives CDR1 GTSNPN, CDR2 SVGIG (reference sequence). The V gene lost 0 bases and the J gene lost 7 bases, with 13 bases spanning the gap. This CDR3 has 13 residues. CDR3 in DNA: TGTGCCTGGAGTGTATCTTGGGTTGGTGAGCAGTACTTC. The encoded protein is CAWSVSWVGEQYF.

This rearrangement joins TRBV29-1 to TRBJ1-3, with D uncertain. Germline V gene lookup returns CDR1 SQVTM and CDR2 ANQGSEA. The CDR3 consists of 16 residues. Trimming shortened V by 0 bases and J by 0 bases, and 12 bases separated the two germline ends. The CDR3 loop reads CSVEDPMVNSGNTIYF. The DNA for the CDR3 is TGCAGCGTTGAAGATCCTATGGTAAACTCTGGAAACACCATATATTTT.

The V gene is TRBV2, the J gene TRBJ2-3, with 14 bases matching TRBD2. Germline V CDR1 and CDR2: SNHLY, FYNNEI. The CDR3 has 15 amino acids. Trimming removed 6 bases from V and 9 bases from J; junction bases left unmatched: 8. CDR3 region: CASSYSGTSGSTQYF. CDR3 DNA: TGTGCCAGCAGCTATTCCGGGACTAGCGGGAGCACGCAGTATTTT.

This clone has just a few counts. This chain connects TRBV7-6 to TRBJ1-5, with D unresolved. The CDR3 consists of 12 residues. CDR1 is SGHVS and CDR2 is FNYEAQ in the germline V gene. V gave up 5 bases and J gave up 3 bases, with 5 bases separating them. The CDR3 here is CASSPYNQPQHF. The DNA of the CDR3 is TGTGCCAGCAGCCCGTACAATCAGCCCCAGCATTTT. Based on the CDR3 plus reference TRBV7-6 and TRBJ1-5, the full variable domain is GAGVSQSPRYKVTKRGQDVALRCDPISGHVSLYWYRQALGQGPEFLTYFNYEAQQDKSGLPNDRFSAERPEGSISTLTIQRTEQRDSAMYRCASSPYNQPQHFGDGTRLSIL.

The CDR3 DNA reads as TGTGCCATCAGTGAATCTCACCCGGGACAGGGTCACAATGAGCAGTTCTTC. This sequence encodes CAISESHPGQGHNEQFF. V usage is TRBV10-3 and J usage is TRBJ2-1, with 9 bases that match TRBD1. Germline CDR1 and CDR2: ENHRY and SYGVKD. The CDR3 covers 17 residues. V was clipped by 3 bases and J by 5 bases; unmatched bases: 11.

The rearrangement links TRBV7-9 to TRBJ2-3; 13 bases fit TRBD2. Germline V gene sequence: CDR1 SEHNR, CDR2 FQNEAQ (reference sequence). The CDR3 contains 18 residues. V lost 4 bases to trimming and J lost 1 base; unmatched junction nucleotides: 8. CDR3 loop: CASSSKVGLAGGTDTQYF. CDR3 nucleotide sequence: TGTGCCAGCAGCTCCAAGGTTGGACTAGCGGGAGGCACAGATACGCAGTATTTT.

The CDR3 DNA is TGTGCCATCAGTGAGTCCCTCTTAGCCGGCTACACCTTC. It is translated as CAISESLLAGYTF. The genes are TRBV10-3 and TRBJ1-2; D is ambiguous. Germline CDR1 and CDR2: ENHRY and SYGVKD. Trimming shortened V by 0 bases and J by 8 bases, and 10 bases separated the two germline ends. The CDR3 runs 13 residues.

The genes are TRBV4-2 and TRBJ1-2, with D uncertain. Trimming pared 4 bases from V and 2 bases from J, leaving 14 bases between. The CDR3 extends over 15 amino acids. Germline CDR1 is LGHNA and CDR2 is YNFKEQ. The CDR3 nucleotides read TGTGCCAGCAGCCCTGGGTTTGTGGGAAACTATGGCTACACCTTC. Residues: CASSPGFVGNYGYTF.

This clone was seen once. The CDR3 sequence: CASSLGAGVKGNTGELFF. In nucleotides, the CDR3 is TGTGCCAGCAGCTTGGGCGCGGGAGTTAAGGGGAACACCGGGGAGCTGTTTTTT. This chain links TRBV5-4 with TRBJ2-2, with 7 bases matching TRBD2. The CDR3 runs to 18 residues. Losses at the gene ends were 0 bases for V and 1 base for J; bases not matched to a gene: 9. CDR1 is SGHNT, CDR2 YYREEE, per germline (reference sequence).

The chain joins TRBV11-2 to TRBJ2-7; no clear D. Trimming left V 0 bases short and J 3 bases short, with 3 bases between. The CDR3 sequence is 12 residues long. The germline V gene has CDR1 SGHAT and CDR2 FQNNGV. As DNA, the CDR3 is TGTGCCAGCAGCTTAGATAGCTACGAGCAGTACTTC. It yields the protein CASSLDSYEQYF.

The CDR3 region is CASSGGALLNEQFF. The CDR3 nucleotides are TGTGCCAGCAGCGGCGGGGCCCTATTAAATGAGCAGTTCTTC. The chain has TRBV5-4 and TRBJ2-1; tentatively, D is TRBD2 (6 bases). Trimming left V 4 bases short and J 7 bases short, with 15 bases between. The CDR3 is 14 amino acids. CDR1 and CDR2 from the germline V gene are SGHNT and YYREEE (reference sequence).

This chain connects TRBV2 to TRBJ2-1; the match to TRBD1 covers 9 bases. The CDR3 length is 15 residues. V shed 3 bases and J 2 bases; nucleotides not matched to a gene: 2. Germline V CDR1 and CDR2: SNHLY, FYNNEI. For the CDR3, the DNA is TGTGCCAGCAGTGATGACAGGGGGACCTACAATGAGCAGTTCTTC. Its protein product is CASSDDRGTYNEQFF.

J is TRBJ2-5 and V is TRBV6-1, with 10 positions matching TRBD1. Per germline, CDR1 MNHNS and CDR2 SASEGT. Trimming took 5 bases from V and 1 from J; bases not matched to a gene: 4. The CDR3 contains 15 residues. This chain's CDR3 is CASSRQGATQETQYF. Here the CDR3 DNA reads TGTGCCAGCAGTAGACAGGGGGCAACCCAAGAGACCCAGTACTTC.

This clone was counted only a few times. The rearrangement joins TRBV11-2 to TRBJ1-1; no firm D call. The germline gives CDR1 SGHAT, CDR2 FQNNGV. The CDR3 contains 13 residues. The V gene lost 5 bases and the J gene lost 3 bases, with 10 bases spanning the gap. In nucleotides, the CDR3 is TGTGCCAGCAGCATAAGGACTGACACTGAAGCTTTCTTT. Protein product: CASSIRTDTEAFF.

V and J are TRBV11-3 and TRBJ2-7; 7 bases are a match to TRBD1. Per the germline V gene, CDR1 is SGHNT and CDR2 is YENEEA. V lost 6 bases and J lost 3; bases outside the gene matches: 5. The CDR3 totals 13 residues. Here the CDR3 reads CASRQGGHYEQYF. CDR3 coding DNA: TGTGCCAGCAGGCAAGGGGGCCACTACGAGCAGTACTTC.

J is TRBJ2-5 and V is TRBV9; D may be TRBD2 (7 bases). The germline CDR1 and CDR2 sequences are SGDLS and YYNGEE. Trimming left V 3 bases short and J 4 bases short, with 13 bases between. CDR3 size: 14 residues. This CDR3 reads CASSAGGRAETQYF. CDR3 DNA sequence: TGTGCCAGCAGCGCGGGGGGCAGGGCAGAGACCCAGTACTTC.

This chain connects TRBV6-4 to TRBJ2-2, with TRBD2 identical over 8 bases. The ends lost 5 bases at V and 6 bases at J; junction bases unmatched: 8. This CDR3 is 15 amino acids long. CDR1 is MRHNA, CDR2 SNTAGT, per germline. CDR3 region: CASSTSAGGPGELFF. In nucleotides, the CDR3 is TGTGCCAGCAGTACCTCTGCGGGAGGCCCCGGGGAGCTGTTTTTT.

The chain links TRBV28 to TRBJ2-7; tentative D call: TRBD1 (6 bases). Germline values: CDR1 MDHEN, CDR2 SYDVKM. Trimming took off 5 bases at V and 0 bases at J, with 14 bases between the two ends. The CDR3 has 15 amino acids. The CDR3 coding sequence is TGTGCCAGCAGTGCGACGACAGGAACCTCCTACGAGCAGTACTTC. This codes for CASSATTGTSYEQYF. Full variable domain (remainder filled in from reference TRBV28 and TRBJ2-7): DVKVTQSSRYLVKRTGEKVFLECVQDMDHENMFWYRQDPGLGLRLIYFSYDVKMKEKGDIPEGYSVSREKKERFSLILESASTNQTSMYLCASSATTGTSYEQYFGPGTRLTVT.

This chain uses TRBV5-4 with TRBJ2-5; 13 nucleotides agree with TRBD2. V lost 4 bases to trimming and J lost 3 bases; unmatched junction nucleotides: 3. Germline-derived CDR1 and CDR2 are SGHNT and YYREEE (reference sequence). CDR3 length: 15 residues. As DNA, the CDR3 is TGTGCCAGCAGCCCGGGACTAGCGGGGAAAGAGACCCAGTACTTC. As protein: CASSPGLAGKETQYF.

The V and J genes are TRBV14 and TRBJ1-5, with unresolved D. V was trimmed by 1 base and J by 6 bases, leaving 7 bases between them. Looked up from germline, CDR1 is SGHDN and CDR2 is FVKESK. The CDR3 totals 13 residues. The CDR3 DNA reads as TGTGCCAGCAGCCAAGGGCCGGCTCAGCCCCAGCATTTT. Translation gives CASSQGPAQPQHF. The variable domain in full, completed from reference TRBV14 and TRBJ1-5, reads EAGVTQFPSHSVIEKGQTVTLRCDPISGHDNLYWYRRVMGKEIKFLLHFVKESKQDESGMPNNRFLAERTGGTYSTLKVQPAELEDSGVYFCASSQGPAQPQHFGDGTRLSIL.

The rearrangement joins TRBV2 to TRBJ2-3; D call uncertain. The CDR3 is 11 residues long. Germline CDR1 reads SNHLY; CDR2 reads FYNNEI. V was trimmed by 2 bases and J by 8 bases, leaving 5 bases between them. CDR3 amino acids: CASSETGTQYF. CDR3 coding DNA: TGTGCCAGCAGTGAAACTGGTACGCAGTATTTT. The full variable domain, completed using reference TRBV2 and TRBJ2-3, is EPEVTQTPSHQVTQMGQEVILRCVPISNHLYFYWYRQILGQKVEFLVSFYNNEISEKSEIFDDQFSVERPDGSNFTLKIRSTKLEDSAMYFCASSETGTQYFGPGTRLTVL.

The chain employs TRBV5-8 and TRBJ2-6, with D perhaps TRBD1 or TRBD2 (6 bases each). CDR1 is SGHTS and CDR2 is YDEGEE in the germline V gene. The CDR3 covers 18 residues. The ends were cut back, 8 bases at V and 0 bases at J, with 21 bases in the middle. CDR3 sequence (DNA): TGTGCCAGTTTTCTTCCGGTGGGGGGCAACTCTGGGGCCAACGTCCTGACTTTC. It specifies CASFLPVGGNSGANVLTF.

This chain joins TRBV27 and TRBJ2-2; the D is unclear. V was cut by 5 bases and J by 4 bases, with 8 bases left in between. Germline loops: CDR1 MNHEY, CDR2 SMNVEV (reference sequence). This CDR3 is built from 13 residues. Here the CDR3 DNA reads TGTGCCAGCAGTCGAAAAGTCACCGGGGAGCTGTTTTTT. Encoded protein: CASSRKVTGELFF.

The rearrangement uses TRBV6-5 and TRBJ1-1, with 7 nucleotides matching TRBD1. Germline V lookup: CDR1 MNHEY, CDR2 SVGAGI. Trimming cost V 5 bases and J 6 bases; bases outside gene matches: 9. The CDR3 extends over 14 amino acids. The CDR3 region has the DNA TGTGCCAGCAGTGAAGGGGGCAGGCACGCTGAAGCTTTCTTT. As protein: CASSEGGRHAEAFF.

This rearrangement joins TRBV29-1 to TRBJ1-2; TRBD1 agrees at 7 bases. The CDR3 runs to 12 residues. CDR1 and CDR2 from the germline V gene are SQVTM and ANQGSEA. Germline trimming cut 6 bases from V and 5 bases from J; bases unmatched to any gene: 6. CDR3 DNA: TGCAGCGTGGGGGGACAGTCGTATGGCTACACCTTC. This gives the protein CSVGGQSYGYTF. Supplemented by reference TRBV29-1 and TRBJ1-2, the full variable domain reads SAVISQKPSRDICQRGTSLTIQCQVDSQVTMMFWYRQQPGQSLTLIATANQGSEATYESGFVIDKFPISRPNLTFSTLTVSNMSPEDSSIYLCSVGGQSYGYTFGSGTRLTVV.